A selection of T cell receptor beta chains follows, all from one sample in a study of identifying expanded T cells in peripheral blood. Assay used: immunoSEQ multiplex PCR; TCRdb lists only in-frame clones, some missing. The repertoire has 70,000 to 95,000 clones, 70% to 90% of them found once; the top ten carry around 7%. The specimen was blood. The receptor source for this set is a person aged 18 to 75 in good health. CDR3s include the opening cysteine and the closing phenylalanine or tryptophan. The D gene is left open where the match is weak. For some rows the clone size is stated as once, few or many, or as a class when expanded; others skip it.

v_gene: TRBV28; d_gene: -; abundance: -; j_gene: TRBJ2-4; CDR3aa: CASSQDRLEQNIQYF; CDR3nt: TGTGCCAGCAGCCAAGATCGACTGGAACAAAACATTCAGTACTTC
v_gene: TRBV15; d_gene: -; abundance: -; j_gene: TRBJ2-5; CDR3aa: CATSRRAEETQYF; CDR3nt: TGTGCCACCAGCAGACGAGCGGAAGAGACCCAGTACTTC
v_gene: TRBV5-1; d_gene: -; abundance: -; j_gene: TRBJ2-5; CDR3aa: CASSLEGRQETQYF; CDR3nt: TGCGCCAGCAGCTTGGAGGGCCGCCAAGAGACCCAGTACTTC
v_gene: TRBV14; d_gene: -; abundance: -; j_gene: TRBJ1-3; CDR3aa: CASSQDGGAGNTIYF; CDR3nt: TGTGCCAGCAGCCAAGACGGCGGCGCAGGAAACACCATATATTTT
v_gene: TRBV6-1; d_gene: TRBD1; abundance: once; j_gene: TRBJ2-5; CDR3aa: CASSEATGGGQETQYF; CDR3nt: TGTGCCAGCAGTGAAGCTACAGGGGGAGGCCAAGAGACCCAGTACTTC
v_gene: TRBV5-1; d_gene: TRBD1; abundance: -; j_gene: TRBJ2-7; CDR3aa: CASSLRQGARYEQYF; CDR3nt: TGCGCCAGCAGCCTAAGGCAGGGGGCAAGGTACGAGCAGTACTTC
v_gene: TRBV30; d_gene: -; abundance: -; j_gene: TRBJ1-5; CDR3aa: CAWSVFYNQPQHF; CDR3nt: TGTGCCTGGAGTGTTTTCTACAATCAGCCCCAGCATTTT
v_gene: TRBV27; d_gene: -; abundance: -; j_gene: TRBJ2-7; CDR3aa: CASGWSRVGAYEQYF; CDR3nt: TGTGCCAGCGGATGGTCCAGGGTCGGGGCCTACGAGCAGTACTTC
v_gene: TRBV20-1; d_gene: -; abundance: -; j_gene: TRBJ1-4; CDR3aa: CSARIQEKLFF; CDR3nt: TGCAGTGCTAGAATTCAAGAAAAACTGTTTTTT
v_gene: TRBV6-5; d_gene: TRBD1; abundance: -; j_gene: TRBJ2-7; CDR3aa: CASRRDRGHEQYF; CDR3nt: TGTGCCAGCAGACGGGACAGGGGCCACGAGCAGTACTTC
v_gene: TRBV29-1; d_gene: TRBD1; abundance: -; j_gene: TRBJ2-5; CDR3aa: CSVRDRTGRVETQYF; CDR3nt: TGCAGCGTTAGGGATCGGACAGGGCGTGTAGAGACCCAGTACTTC
v_gene: TRBV6-6; d_gene: -; abundance: -; j_gene: TRBJ1-2; CDR3aa: CATQQGNANYGYTF; CDR3nt: TGTGCCACGCAACAGGGAAACGCAAACTATGGCTACACCTTC
v_gene: TRBV30; d_gene: -; abundance: -; j_gene: TRBJ1-2; CDR3aa: CAWSINYGYTF; CDR3nt: TGTGCCTGGAGTATTAACTATGGCTACACCTTC
v_gene: TRBV4-2; d_gene: TRBD2; abundance: -; j_gene: TRBJ2-5; CDR3aa: CASSQDKTSGGAGAQYF; CDR3nt: TGTGCCAGCAGCCAAGATAAGACTAGCGGGGGGGCCGGCGCCCAGTACTTC
v_gene: TRBV7-2; d_gene: -; abundance: -; j_gene: TRBJ2-7; CDR3aa: CASSLAPVHEQYF; CDR3nt: TGTGCCAGCAGCTTAGCCCCCGTCCACGAGCAGTACTTC
v_gene: TRBV5-4; d_gene: TRBD1; abundance: -; j_gene: TRBJ1-1; CDR3aa: CASSPTGAHMNTEAFF; CDR3nt: TGTGCCAGCAGCCCGACAGGGGCCCACATGAACACTGAAGCTTTCTTT
v_gene: TRBV7-6; d_gene: -; abundance: -; j_gene: TRBJ2-3; CDR3aa: CASSSLRGASDTQYF; CDR3nt: TGTGCCAGCAGCTCCCTGAGGGGGGCCTCAGATACGCAGTATTTT
v_gene: TRBV27; d_gene: -; abundance: -; j_gene: TRBJ2-1; CDR3aa: CASSLYDEQFF; CDR3nt: TGTGCCAGCAGTTTATATGATGAGCAGTTCTTC
v_gene: TRBV29-1; d_gene: -; abundance: -; j_gene: TRBJ1-2; CDR3aa: CSVDVGSSSHGYTF; CDR3nt: TGCAGCGTTGATGTGGGGTCTTCTTCCCATGGCTACACCTTC
v_gene: TRBV28; d_gene: -; abundance: -; j_gene: TRBJ2-5; CDR3aa: CASSSGTPGSETQYF; CDR3nt: TGTGCCAGCAGTTCCGGGACCCCTGGGAGCGAGACCCAGTACTTC
v_gene: TRBV19; d_gene: TRBD2; abundance: few; j_gene: TRBJ2-7; CDR3aa: CASSIATSAYEQYF; CDR3nt: TGTGCCAGTAGTATAGCAACTAGCGCCTACGAGCAGTACTTC
v_gene: TRBV6-6; d_gene: -; abundance: once; j_gene: TRBJ1-3; CDR3aa: CASSYSWGAGPIYF; CDR3nt: TGTGCCAGCAGTTACTCGTGGGGGGCAGGCCCCATATATTTT
v_gene: TRBV27; d_gene: TRBD2; abundance: -; j_gene: TRBJ2-7; CDR3aa: CASSLFGLAGKLPYEQYF; CDR3nt: TGTGCCAGCAGTTTATTCGGACTAGCGGGGAAGTTACCCTACGAGCAGTACTTC
v_gene: TRBV9; d_gene: -; abundance: -; j_gene: TRBJ2-1; CDR3aa: CASSVAGSNNEQFF; CDR3nt: TGTGCCAGCAGCGTAGCCGGCAGTAACAATGAGCAGTTCTTC
v_gene: TRBV6-1; d_gene: -; abundance: once; j_gene: TRBJ1-5; CDR3aa: CASSVEGSVQPQHF; CDR3nt: TGTGCCAGCAGTGTCGAGGGTAGTGTTCAGCCCCAGCATTTT
v_gene: TRBV5-6; d_gene: -; abundance: once; j_gene: TRBJ2-2; CDR3aa: CASSTYRVGRPGELFF; CDR3nt: TGTGCCAGCAGCACATACAGGGTCGGGAGGCCCGGGGAGCTGTTTTTT
v_gene: TRBV5-6; d_gene: TRBD1; abundance: once; j_gene: TRBJ2-7; CDR3aa: CASSFPTGAPYEQYF; CDR3nt: TGTGCCAGCAGCTTTCCGACAGGGGCCCCCTACGAGCAGTACTTC
v_gene: TRBV5-6; d_gene: -; abundance: -; j_gene: TRBJ1-5; CDR3aa: CASRPSGSNQPQHF; CDR3nt: TGTGCCAGCAGGCCGTCCGGGAGCAATCAGCCCCAGCATTTT
v_gene: TRBV7-9; d_gene: -; abundance: -; j_gene: TRBJ1-4; CDR3aa: CASSPLGWNEKLFF; CDR3nt: TGTGCCAGCAGCCCCCTCGGTTGGAATGAAAAACTGTTTTTT
v_gene: TRBV25-1; d_gene: -; abundance: -; j_gene: TRBJ2-7; CDR3aa: CASSDMTGIGEQYF; CDR3nt: TGTGCCAGCAGTGATATGACAGGCATCGGCGAGCAGTACTTC
v_gene: TRBV30; d_gene: TRBD1; abundance: once; j_gene: TRBJ1-1; CDR3aa: CAWSVRAGGNTEAFF; CDR3nt: TGTGCCTGGAGTGTACGTGCAGGGGGTAACACTGAAGCTTTCTTT
v_gene: TRBV7-2; d_gene: -; abundance: -; j_gene: TRBJ1-4; CDR3aa: CASSLGAVAFNEKLFF; CDR3nt: TGTGCCAGCAGCTTAGGGGCAGTCGCGTTTAATGAAAAACTGTTTTTT
v_gene: TRBV7-9; d_gene: -; abundance: -; j_gene: TRBJ1-1; CDR3aa: CASTPMGGNTEAFF; CDR3nt: TGTGCCAGCACCCCAATGGGGGGCAACACTGAAGCTTTCTTT
v_gene: TRBV5-6; d_gene: TRBD2; abundance: -; j_gene: TRBJ2-3; CDR3aa: CASSGRLAGGPGGDF; CDR3nt: TGTGCCAGCAGCGGGCGACTAGCGGGGGGGCCAGGTGGAGATTTT
v_gene: TRBV6-9; d_gene: -; abundance: -; j_gene: TRBJ2-7; CDR3aa: CASRPTGSYEQYF; CDR3nt: TGTGCCAGCAGGCCCACAGGGTCCTACGAGCAGTACTTC
v_gene: TRBV7-3; d_gene: -; abundance: -; j_gene: TRBJ1-1; CDR3aa: CASRLTAGLGDTEAFF; CDR3nt: TGTGCCAGCAGACTAACGGCTGGGCTCGGGGACACTGAAGCTTTCTTT
v_gene: TRBV7-9; d_gene: -; abundance: -; j_gene: TRBJ1-2; CDR3aa: CASSLQAALTGGYTF; CDR3nt: TGTGCCAGCAGCCTCCAGGCAGCCTTAACGGGGGGCTACACCTTC
v_gene: TRBV7-9; d_gene: -; abundance: -; j_gene: TRBJ1-1; CDR3aa: CASSLLGNTEAFF; CDR3nt: TGTGCCAGCAGCTTATTGGGGAACACTGAAGCTTTCTTT
v_gene: TRBV6-5; d_gene: -; abundance: -; j_gene: TRBJ1-6; CDR3aa: CASSSRGTLHF; CDR3nt: TGTGCCAGCAGCTCCCGGGGGACCCTCCACTTT
v_gene: TRBV4-1; d_gene: -; abundance: -; j_gene: TRBJ2-1; CDR3aa: CASSLDPRTPKKFF; CDR3nt: TGCGCCAGCAGCCTCGACCCGAGGACACCCAAAAAGTTCTTC
v_gene: TRBV6-1; d_gene: -; abundance: -; j_gene: TRBJ1-4; CDR3aa: CASSVRENEKLFF; CDR3nt: TGTGCCAGCAGTGTCAGGGAAAATGAAAAACTGTTTTTT
v_gene: TRBV7-2; d_gene: -; abundance: -; j_gene: TRBJ2-3; CDR3aa: CASSRNRETDTQYF; CDR3nt: TGTGCCAGCAGCAGAAACAGGGAAACAGATACGCAGTATTTT
v_gene: TRBV6-6; d_gene: -; abundance: once; j_gene: TRBJ1-5; CDR3aa: CASSRSVTDSNQPQHF; CDR3nt: TGTGCCAGCAGCCGGTCAGTTACCGATAGCAATCAGCCCCAGCATTTT
v_gene: TRBV7-2; d_gene: -; abundance: -; j_gene: TRBJ2-5; CDR3aa: CASSRRRGPQETQYF; CDR3nt: TGTGCCAGCAGCCGAAGACGCGGGCCCCAAGAGACCCAGTACTTC
v_gene: TRBV7-5; d_gene: -; abundance: -; j_gene: TRBJ2-7; CDR3aa: CVRTSSGTPFRLREEYF; CDR3nt: TGTGTCAGAACCTCTTCCGGGACACCTTTTCGCCTACGAGAGGAGTACTTC